This TCR beta chain is drawn from a study of T cells in Graves' hyperthyroidism and ophthalmopathy. Subjects with ophthalmopathy showed a Clinical Activity Score no lower than 3, a NOSPECS grade no lower than 4, and a duration shorter than 3 months. Amplified TCR beta CDR3 regions derived from RNA transcripts. Researchers ran a first-round RT-PCR on the TCR CDR3 using the HTBI primer set. Each CDR3 protein gets one entry after TCRdb re-called the multiplex PCR reads with MiXCR. The sample records 600,000 to 650,000 distinct CDR3 sequences, around 20% being singletons. CDR3 length: 12 amino acids. The V end was cut by 6 bases, the J end by 2 bases, with 7 bases between. This clonotype was picked up many times.

The chain uses TRBV12-3 or TRBV12-4 and TRBJ2-5; no clear D gene. Specimen: blood. The origin of this receptor is a man aged 30-40 years with Graves' ophthalmopathy. CDR3 sequence (DNA): TGTGCCAGCAGGGAAGGGCAAGAGACCCAGTACTTC. Its protein is CASREGQETQYF.